The sequence of this T cell receptor beta chain was determined in a study of T cells in Graves' hyperthyroidism and ophthalmopathy. TCR beta CDR3 regions were amplified from RNA. First-round RT-PCR with HTBI primers amplified the TCR CDR3 region. TCRdb recomputed calls from the multiplex PCR reads with MiXCR, one row per CDR3 protein. The data contain roughly 840,000 distinct CDR3 sequences, over 35% of them seen just once; the ten biggest clones take up 8.9%. Germline V gene lookup returns CDR1 MNHEY and CDR2 SVGAGI. V gave up 7 bases and J gave up 1 base; unmatched junction bases: 6. The CDR3 has 14 amino acids. Newly diagnosed hyperthyroidism patients aged 18 to 65 years had disease lasting under 2 months. This clonotype appeared once. The antigen remains unidentified. Study conclusions and caveats: Most expanded thyroid clonotypes above 0.001 recurred in blood.

Sequencing used blood. This clonotype was sampled from a man younger than 30 with Graves' hyperthyroidism. The rearrangement joins TRBV6-5 to TRBJ1-1, with 7 nucleotides matching TRBD1. The chain's CDR3 is CASINRGANTEAFF. In nucleotides, the CDR3 is TGTGCCAGCATTAACAGGGGAGCGAACACTGAAGCTTTCTTT.